These T cell receptor beta chains were read from a single sample in a study of naive and memory T cell subsets. TCRdb re-derived calls from the UMI-ligation and nested PCR reads in MiXCR, one entry per CDR3 protein. The sample has about 150,000 distinct CDR3 sequences; approximately 22% are singletons. The sequenced sample was naive CD4+ T cells from blood. These receptors originate from a human donor in good health. Each CDR3 is given with its conserved first and last residue. D genes are given only for firm matches. A clone size is listed for some rows: how often the clone was seen (once, few, many), or a class if it is expanded.

D	V	size	J	CDR3	DNA
TRBD2	TRBV5-1	.	TRBJ2-3	CASSLAGTSKDTQYF	TGCGCCAGCAGCTTGGCAGGGACTAGTAAAGATACGCAGTATTTT
.	TRBV12-3/TRBV12-4	few	TRBJ2-1	CASNRPLDNEQFF	TGTGCCAGCAACCGGCCATTAGACAATGAGCAGTTCTTC
.	TRBV7-2	.	TRBJ2-6	CASSLNLISGANVLTF	TGTGCCAGCAGCTTAAACCTAATCTCTGGGGCCAACGTCCTGACTTTC
.	TRBV7-9	.	TRBJ2-3	CASSLEQTDTQYF	TGTGCCAGCAGCTTAGAACAGACAGATACGCAGTATTTT
.	TRBV28	few	TRBJ2-7	CASSSGREEDSYEQYF	TGTGCCAGCAGTTCAGGCAGGGAGGAAGATTCGTACGAGCAGTACTTC
.	TRBV6-6	few	TRBJ1-5	CASSSRDSNQPQHF	TGTGCCAGCAGTTCCAGGGACAGCAATCAGCCCCAGCATTTT
TRBD1	TRBV7-3	few	TRBJ2-3	CASSLGAGQAWTDTQYF	TGTGCCAGCAGCTTAGGAGCCGGACAGGCGTGGACAGATACGCAGTATTTT
TRBD1	TRBV6-5	.	TRBJ2-3	CASSQRQGYTDTQYF	TGTGCCAGCAGTCAACGACAGGGGTACACAGATACGCAGTATTTT
TRBD2	TRBV20-1	few	TRBJ2-7	CSATEGLAALKEQYF	TGCAGTGCTACGGAGGGACTAGCGGCCCTTAAGGAGCAGTACTTC
.	TRBV27	.	TRBJ2-3	CASYRGDTQYF	TGTGCCAGCTACCGTGGCGATACGCAGTATTTT
TRBD2	TRBV4-1	.	TRBJ2-2	CASSLPGLAGANTGELFF	TGCGCCAGCAGCCTACCGGGACTAGCGGGAGCGAACACCGGGGAGCTGTTTTTT
TRBD1	TRBV12-3/TRBV12-4	many	TRBJ2-1	CASSLERGTGVYNEQFF	TGTGCCAGCAGTTTAGAGCGGGGGACAGGGGTTTACAATGAGCAGTTCTTC
.	TRBV12-3/TRBV12-4	many	TRBJ2-4	CASSLEVGAAKNIQYF	TGTGCCAGCAGTTTAGAAGTGGGGGCTGCCAAAAACATTCAGTACTTC
TRBD1	TRBV7-3	.	TRBJ2-1	CASSLRPGGEQFF	TGTGCCAGCAGCTTAAGGCCAGGGGGTGAGCAGTTCTTC
.	TRBV6-5	few	TRBJ1-1	CASSDPGKRGTEAFF	TGTGCCAGCAGTGATCCGGGCAAAAGGGGCACTGAAGCTTTCTTT
.	TRBV9	.	TRBJ2-3	CASSERTTLAGTDTQYF	TGTGCCAGCAGCGAGAGGACGACTCTTGCGGGCACAGATACGCAGTATTTT
.	TRBV7-9	.	TRBJ2-5	CASSSTGKETQYF	TGTGCCAGCAGCTCCACAGGCAAAGAGACCCAGTACTTC
.	TRBV27	.	TRBJ2-7	CASSLLQGRYEQYF	TGTGCCAGCAGTTTATTGCAGGGGAGGTACGAGCAGTACTTC
.	TRBV10-1	.	TRBJ2-3	CASSDQRRGRTDTQYF	TGCGCCAGCAGTGACCAACGGCGGGGGCGCACAGATACGCAGTATTTT
TRBD1	TRBV18	few	TRBJ1-4	CASSPPGQGGEKLFF	TGTGCCAGCTCACCTCCGGGACAGGGAGGCGAAAAACTGTTTTTT
.	TRBV4-2	.	TRBJ2-2	CASSQDYFGRDANTGELFF	TGTGCCAGCAGCCAAGATTATTTTGGGCGTGACGCGAACACCGGGGAGCTGTTTTTT
TRBD1	TRBV6-1	few	TRBJ2-7	CASSGWATGTGEQYF	TGTGCCAGCAGTGGTTGGGCGACAGGGACCGGGGAGCAGTACTTC
.	TRBV7-8	.	TRBJ1-2	CASSLAGEHYGYTF	TGTGCCAGCAGCTTAGCCGGGGAGCACTATGGCTACACCTTC
.	TRBV20-1	many	TRBJ1-4	CSARDPQGDEKLFF	TGCAGTGCTAGAGATCCGCAGGGCGATGAAAAACTGTTTTTT
TRBD2	TRBV20-1	.	TRBJ2-4	CSASPSGRRGAKNIQYF	TGCAGTGCTAGTCCCAGCGGGAGGAGGGGAGCCAAAAACATTCAGTACTTC
.	TRBV6-5	many	TRBJ1-5	CASSYRRGDQPQHF	TGTGCCAGCAGTTACCGCAGGGGAGATCAGCCCCAGCATTTT
.	TRBV7-9	few	TRBJ2-3	CASSPQSLGDTQYF	TGTGCCAGCAGTCCTCAAAGTCTGGGAGATACGCAGTATTTT
.	TRBV12-3/TRBV12-4	.	TRBJ2-1	CASSFSSRRYNEQFF	TGTGCCAGCAGTTTTTCTAGCAGGCGTTACAATGAGCAGTTCTTC
TRBD2	TRBV19	few	TRBJ2-3	CASSSPPGLASTDTQYF	TGTGCCAGTAGTTCTCCCCCGGGACTAGCGAGCACAGATACGCAGTATTTT
.	TRBV6-5	few	TRBJ1-5	CASSLGWNQPQHF	TGTGCCAGCAGCTTGGGATGGAATCAGCCCCAGCATTTT
.	TRBV20-1	.	TRBJ2-4	CSASEARAKNIQYF	TGCAGTGCTTCCGAGGCACGGGCCAAAAACATTCAGTACTTC
TRBD2	TRBV20-1	few	TRBJ2-1	CSARLAGVRYNEQFF	TGCAGTGCAAGACTAGCGGGAGTGCGTTACAATGAGCAGTTCTTC
TRBD1	TRBV12-3/TRBV12-4	few	TRBJ1-5	CASSLLDRGRYSNQPQHF	TGTGCCAGCAGTTTACTCGACAGGGGGAGGTATAGCAATCAGCCCCAGCATTTT
.	TRBV5-1	few	TRBJ2-5	CASTLQGGETQYF	TGCGCCAGCACCCTACAGGGTGGCGAGACCCAGTACTTC
TRBD1	TRBV29-1	few	TRBJ1-2	CSARGTGYGYTF	TGCAGCGCCCGAGGGACAGGGTATGGCTACACCTTC
.	TRBV28	.	TRBJ1-4	CASSSQATGKKLFF	TGTGCCAGCAGCTCGCAAGCCACGGGGAAAAAACTGTTTTTT
.	TRBV18	.	TRBJ2-4	CASSSAGGSKNIQYF	TGTGCCAGCTCATCGGCTGGGGGATCCAAAAACATTCAGTACTTC
.	TRBV18	few	TRBJ2-1	CASSAGAGLYNEQFF	TGTGCCAGCTCTGCGGGCGCGGGATTGTACAATGAGCAGTTCTTC
TRBD1	TRBV7-9	few	TRBJ2-1	CASTPGGKQFF	TGTGCCAGCACCCCAGGGGGTAAGCAGTTCTTC
TRBD2	TRBV6-5	few	TRBJ2-1	CASSLLGGRAFSSYNEQFF	TGTGCCAGCAGCCTCCTTGGCGGGAGGGCCTTCAGCTCCTACAATGAGCAGTTCTTC
.	TRBV9	many	TRBJ2-1	CASSASSGQFAEQFF	TGTGCCAGCAGCGCATCCAGTGGACAGTTCGCTGAGCAGTTCTTC
.	TRBV15	few	TRBJ1-6	CATSRQAYNSPLHF	TGTGCCACCAGCCGACAGGCTTATAATTCACCCCTCCACTTT
.	TRBV20-1	few	TRBJ2-7	CSAKGLKSYEQYF	TGCAGTGCAAAGGGACTTAAGTCCTACGAGCAGTACTTC
.	TRBV10-1	.	TRBJ2-1	CASSPQGLSGNEQFF	TGCGCCAGCAGCCCCCAGGGCCTATCGGGCAATGAGCAGTTCTTC
TRBD2	TRBV7-6	few	TRBJ2-4	CASSRTRGGLAKNIQYF	TGTGCCAGCAGCAGAACACGGGGGGGTCTAGCCAAAAACATTCAGTACTTC
.	TRBV20-1	.	TRBJ1-5	CSARANSNQPQHF	TGCAGTGCTAGGGCTAATAGCAATCAGCCCCAGCATTTT
.	TRBV5-1	few	TRBJ1-2	CASRTQWVGPYGYTF	TGCGCCAGCAGGACACAATGGGTAGGACCCTATGGCTACACCTTC
.	TRBV19	few	TRBJ1-5	CASSLLRGQPQHF	TGTGCCAGTAGCCTCCTCCGGGGACAGCCCCAGCATTTT